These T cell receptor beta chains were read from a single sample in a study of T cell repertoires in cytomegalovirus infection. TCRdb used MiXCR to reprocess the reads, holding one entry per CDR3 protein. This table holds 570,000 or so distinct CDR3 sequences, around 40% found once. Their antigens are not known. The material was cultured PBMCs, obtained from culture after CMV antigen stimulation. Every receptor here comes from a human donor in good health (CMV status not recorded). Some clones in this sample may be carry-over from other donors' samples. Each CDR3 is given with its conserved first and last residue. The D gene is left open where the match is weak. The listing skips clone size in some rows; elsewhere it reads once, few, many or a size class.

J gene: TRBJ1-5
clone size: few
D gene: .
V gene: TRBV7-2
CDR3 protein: CASSFKASNQPQHF
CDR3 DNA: TGTGCCAGCAGCTTCAAGGCTAGCAATCAGCCCCAGCATTTT

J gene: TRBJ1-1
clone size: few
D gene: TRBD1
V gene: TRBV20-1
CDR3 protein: CSAGDRGNTEAFF
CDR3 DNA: TGCAGTGCTGGGGACAGGGGGAACACTGAAGCTTTCTTT

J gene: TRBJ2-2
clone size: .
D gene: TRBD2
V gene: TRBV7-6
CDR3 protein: CASSSSGGTGELFF
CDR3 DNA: TGTGCCAGCAGCAGTAGCGGGGGCACCGGGGAGCTGTTTTTT

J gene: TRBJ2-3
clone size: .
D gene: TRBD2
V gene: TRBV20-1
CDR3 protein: CSAPVRGRARSAEVSTDTQYF
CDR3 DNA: TGCAGTGCTCCGGTGAGAGGGAGGGCCCGTTCCGCTGAAGTAAGCACAGATACGCAGTATTTT

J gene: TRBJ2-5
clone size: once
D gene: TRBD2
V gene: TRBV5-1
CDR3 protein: CASSRAGGHQETQYF
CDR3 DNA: TGCGCCAGCAGCCGAGCGGGGGGGCATCAGGAGACCCAGTACTTC

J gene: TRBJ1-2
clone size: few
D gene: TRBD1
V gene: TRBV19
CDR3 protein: CASRPVTGDGYTF
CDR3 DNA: TGTGCCAGTAGGCCGGTGACAGGGGATGGCTACACCTTC

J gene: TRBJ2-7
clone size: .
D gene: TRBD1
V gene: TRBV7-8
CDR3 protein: CASSLNRGAGEQYF
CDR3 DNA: TGTGCCAGCAGCTTAAACAGGGGAGCTGGAGAGCAGTACTTC

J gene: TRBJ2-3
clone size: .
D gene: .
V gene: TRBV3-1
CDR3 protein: CASSQDSGGADTQYF
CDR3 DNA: TGTGCCAGCAGCCAAGATTCTGGGGGCGCAGATACGCAGTATTTT

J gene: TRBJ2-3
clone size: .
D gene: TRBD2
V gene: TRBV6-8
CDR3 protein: CASSVRGGYTDTQYF
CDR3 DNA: TGTGCCAGCAGTGTCCGCGGGGGGTACACAGATACGCAGTATTTT

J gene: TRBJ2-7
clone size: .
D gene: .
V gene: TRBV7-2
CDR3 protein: CASSLGPAQQYF
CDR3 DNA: TGTGCCAGCAGCTTAGGGCCCGCACAGCAGTACTTC

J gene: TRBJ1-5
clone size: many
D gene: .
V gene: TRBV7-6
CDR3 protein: CASSRDDSNQPQHF
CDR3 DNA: TGTGCCAGCAGCCGGGACGATAGCAATCAGCCCCAGCATTTT

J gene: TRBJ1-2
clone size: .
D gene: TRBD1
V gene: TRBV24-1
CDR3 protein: CATSDPGTGGGGYTF
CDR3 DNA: TGTGCCACCAGTGATCCGGGGACAGGGGGCGGTGGCTACACCTTC

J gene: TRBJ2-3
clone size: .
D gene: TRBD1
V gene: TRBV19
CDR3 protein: CASSSGQGPDTQYF
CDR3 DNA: TGTGCCAGTAGTTCCGGACAGGGTCCAGATACGCAGTATTTT

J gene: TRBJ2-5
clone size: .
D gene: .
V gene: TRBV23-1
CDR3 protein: CASSQFRTGETQYF
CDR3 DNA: TGCGCCAGCAGTCAATTCCGTACCGGTGAGACCCAGTACTTC

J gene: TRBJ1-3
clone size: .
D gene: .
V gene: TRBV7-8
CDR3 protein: CASSSQGNTIYF
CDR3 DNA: TGTGCCAGCAGCTCGCAGGGAAACACCATATATTTT

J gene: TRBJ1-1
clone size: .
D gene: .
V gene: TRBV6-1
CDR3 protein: CASPSRPRGTEAFF
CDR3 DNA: TGTGCCAGCCCCTCAAGGCCTAGGGGGACTGAAGCTTTCTTT

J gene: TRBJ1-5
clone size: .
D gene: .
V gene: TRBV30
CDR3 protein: CAWSRGGDQPQHF
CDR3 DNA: TGTGCCTGGAGTAGGGGGGGGGATCAGCCCCAGCATTTT

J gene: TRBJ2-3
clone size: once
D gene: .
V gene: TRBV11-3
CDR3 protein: CASSLGMDTQYF
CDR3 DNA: TGTGCCAGCAGCCTCGGGATGGATACGCAGTATTTT

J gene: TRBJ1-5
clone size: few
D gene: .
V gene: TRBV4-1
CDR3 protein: CASSQGWDNNQPQHF
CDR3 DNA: TGCGCCAGCAGCCAAGGCTGGGACAACAATCAGCCCCAGCATTTT

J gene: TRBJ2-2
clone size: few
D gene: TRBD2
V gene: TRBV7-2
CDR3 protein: CASSWGSGGGELFF
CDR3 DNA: TGTGCCAGCAGCTGGGGAAGCGGGGGCGGGGAGCTGTTTTTT

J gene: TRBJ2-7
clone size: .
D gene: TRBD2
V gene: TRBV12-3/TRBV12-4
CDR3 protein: CASSRSGGAYEQYF
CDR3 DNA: TGTGCCAGCAGCCGTAGCGGGGGTGCCTACGAGCAGTACTTC

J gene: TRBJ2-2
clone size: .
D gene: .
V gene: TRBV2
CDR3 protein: CASSEFGGRSGELFF
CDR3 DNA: TGTGCCAGCAGTGAATTTGGGGGGAGGAGCGGGGAGCTGTTTTTT

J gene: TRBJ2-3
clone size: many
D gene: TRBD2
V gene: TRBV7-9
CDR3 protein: CASSLGTSRQDTQYF
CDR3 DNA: TGTGCCAGCAGCTTAGGGACTAGCAGGCAGGATACGCAGTATTTT